The 22 T cell receptor beta chains below all came from one sample that was sequenced in a study of identical twins. TCRdb re-called the 5' RACE reads through MiXCR, storing one row per CDR3 protein. The sample shows 200,000 to 300,000 distinct CDR3 sequences, 7% to 8.5% of them seen only once. The sample was also linked to a second study, of yellow fever vaccine responses in identical twins.

Sequenced input: CD8+ T cells sorted from blood. Source of these receptors: a woman between 18 and 29 years old in good health.

The chain joins TRBV9 to TRBJ1-5; a possible D gene is TRBD1 (5 bases). V lost 0 bases, J lost 3 bases, and 10 bases lay in between. Germline values: CDR1 SGDLS, CDR2 YYNGEE. The length of the CDR3 is 15 residues. CDR3 in DNA: TGTGCCAGCAGCGTAGGCGGGGCCCCCAATCAGCCCCAGCATTTT. This encodes CASSVGGAPNQPQHF.

There are many counts of this clonotype. This chain connects TRBV28 to TRBJ2-7, with TRBD1 identical over 9 bases. Trimming took 6 bases from V and 2 from J; bases not matched to a gene: 5. The CDR3 loop spans 14 amino acids. Germline-derived CDR1 and CDR2 are MDHEN and SYDVKM. The CDR3 sequence is CASSSGQGPYEQYF. The CDR3 DNA is TGTGCCAGCAGCTCGGGACAGGGACCCTACGAGCAGTACTTC.

This clonotype was recorded many times. The chain combines TRBV6-1 with TRBJ2-3; TRBD2 is a possible D gene (6 bases). This CDR3 is 15 amino acids long. Germline CDR1 reads MNHNS; CDR2 reads SASEGT. Trimming removed 6 bases at V and 4 bases at J, with 17 bases between. Here the CDR3 reads CASSPGTPFPDTQYF. DNA for the CDR3: TGTGCCAGCAGCCCCGGGACTCCGTTTCCAGATACGCAGTATTTT.

This clonotype was counted only a few times. The gene calls are TRBV4-2 and TRBJ1-2; D remains unclear. The V gene's germline CDR1 is LGHNA and CDR2 YNFKEQ. V lost 5 bases, J lost 3 bases, and 19 bases lay in between. The length of the CDR3 is 16 residues. CDR3 coding DNA: TGTGCCAGCAGCTCCTTGGCCGGGCAGGCCTACTATGGCTACACCTTC. Translation gives CASSSLAGQAYYGYTF.

This clonotype has a count of ten or more. V gene TRBV4-1 combines with J gene TRBJ1-1; unclear D gene. The CDR3 has 15 residues. Germline lookup yields CDR1 MGHRA and CDR2 YSYEKL. Trimming pared 4 bases from V and 0 bases from J, leaving 12 bases between. The DNA for the CDR3 is TGCGCCAGCAGCCCCTCGACGGTGATGAACACTGAAGCTTTCTTT. It specifies CASSPSTVMNTEAFF.

V gene TRBV29-1 combines with J gene TRBJ2-2, with 10 bases aligning to TRBD2. The CDR3 is 22 amino acids. Trimming took 2 bases from V and 4 from J; bases not matched to a gene: 25. Germline V gives CDR1 SQVTM, CDR2 ANQGSEA. The CDR3 loop is CSVEILVPSAPAGGPITGELFF. As DNA, the CDR3 is TGCAGCGTTGAAATCTTGGTCCCTAGCGCCCCAGCGGGAGGGCCGATCACCGGGGAGCTGTTTTTT.

The chain is built from TRBV10-2 and TRBJ2-1; D is undetermined. V lost 9 bases, J lost 3 bases, and 12 bases lay in between. Germline values: CDR1 WSHSY, CDR2 SAAADI. The CDR3 is 13 residues long. Here the CDR3 DNA reads TGCGCCAGTGACCCGGTGGGCTACAATGAGCAGTTCTTC. As protein: CASDPVGYNEQFF.

In this sample, this clonotype turned up a few times. CDR3 in DNA: TGTGCCAGCAGCTTAGGAGCGGGAATGAACACCGGGGAGCTGTTTTTT. Translating it yields CASSLGAGMNTGELFF. The genes are TRBV7-6 and TRBJ2-2; 7 bases fit TRBD2. The CDR3 loop spans 16 amino acids. After removal of 1 base from V and 1 base from J, the junction contained 3 bases not matched to a gene. The germline CDR1 and CDR2 sequences are SGHVS and FNYEAQ.

Ten or more counts support this clonotype. The chain is built from TRBV12-3 or TRBV12-4 and TRBJ2-7; 8 bases are a match to TRBD2. The CDR3 loop spans 13 amino acids. V was clipped by 5 bases and J by 7 bases; unmatched bases: 7. The CDR3 sequence is CASSQIRGGEQYF. DNA for the CDR3: TGTGCCAGCAGTCAAATCCGGGGGGGAGAGCAGTACTTC.

This clonotype was seen more than once but under ten times. This chain links TRBV15 with TRBJ2-2, with TRBD2 matching 8 bases. Looked up from germline, CDR1 is LNHNV and CDR2 is YYDKDF (reference sequence). The V and J ends lost 3 bases and 2 bases, in that order; junction bases with no gene match: 11. The CDR3 runs 18 residues. CDR3 bases: TGTGCCACCAGCAGTCCCTCGTCCGGGGGGGTTAACACCGGGGAGCTGTTTTTT. Amino acids: CATSSPSSGGVNTGELFF.

The rearrangement links TRBV6-5 to TRBJ2-7; D possibly corresponds to TRBD2 (6 bases). Trimming stripped 0 bases from V and 6 bases from J, with 6 bases between. Germline V gives CDR1 MNHEY, CDR2 SVGAGI. This CDR3 contains 12 residues. The DNA of the CDR3 is TGTGCCAGCAGTTACTCGGGGGGCGAGCAGTACTTC. Translated: CASSYSGGEQYF.

The sample holds a few counts of this clonotype. The junction departs from germline at one end; a sequencing error may be responsible. The chain uses TRBV6-6 and TRBJ1-1; perhaps TRBD1 as D (5 bases). Germline CDR1 and CDR2: MNHNY and SVGAGI (reference sequence). This CDR3 spans 12 amino acids. CDR3 in DNA: TGTGCCAGCAGTTATTCGGACACTGAAGCTCTCTTT. It codes for CASSYSDTEALF.

This clonotype has just a few counts. The chain couples TRBV7-9 to TRBJ2-5, with 7 bases aligning to TRBD1. V lost 5 bases to trimming and J lost 4 bases; unmatched junction nucleotides: 7. This CDR3 has 14 residues. CDR1 and CDR2 from the germline V gene are SEHNR and FQNEAQ (reference sequence). Here the CDR3 reads CASSQTGAGETQYF. CDR3 DNA sequence: TGTGCCAGCAGCCAAACAGGGGCCGGAGAGACCCAGTACTTC.

The chain employs TRBV7-9 and TRBJ2-3; D is unresolved. Trimming removed 5 bases from V and 5 bases from J, with 17 bases in between. Germline V gene sequence: CDR1 SEHNR, CDR2 FQNEAQ (reference sequence). The CDR3 has 15 residues. Here the CDR3 reads CASSRTAASGDTQYF. Here the CDR3 DNA reads TGTGCCAGCAGCCGGACCGCCGCCTCCGGAGATACGCAGTATTTT.

This clonotype came up many times. The chain uses TRBV9 and TRBJ2-7; D unclear. Trimming left V 2 bases short and J 3 bases short, with 15 bases between. Germline CDR1 is SGDLS and CDR2 is YYNGEE. This CDR3 spans 15 amino acids. CDR3 in DNA: TGTGCCAGCAGCGTCTCCGGCGACCTCCTCTACGAGCAGTACTTC. This sequence encodes CASSVSGDLLYEQYF.

V is TRBV25-1 and J is TRBJ1-6; a possible D gene is TRBD1 (6 bases). Germline CDR1 MGHDK, CDR2 SYGVNS. With 0 bases removed from V and 9 bases from J, the gap between germline ends came to 18 bases. This CDR3 has 17 amino acids. CDR3 coding DNA: TGTGCCAGCAGTGAATATAGCGAGCAGGGGAGACGTTCACCCCTCCACTTT. Protein product: CASSEYSEQGRRSPLHF.

The table lists this clonotype with many counts. This chain links TRBV14 with TRBJ2-1, with D tentatively TRBD2 (5 bases). Between the trimmed V and J ends, which lost 5 bases and 4 bases, there was a span of 9 bases. CDR1 SGHDN and CDR2 FVKESK come from the germline V gene. This CDR3 comprises 13 residues. The CDR3 DNA is TGTGCCAGCAGCGCGGGTCTTTACAATGAGCAGTTCTTC. Translated: CASSAGLYNEQFF.

This clonotype was counted only a few times. J is TRBJ2-7 and V is TRBV2; possible D gene TRBD2, 6 bases. Germline V CDR1 and CDR2: SNHLY, FYNNEI. The V gene lost 3 bases and the J gene lost 0 bases, with 15 bases spanning the gap. The CDR3 is made up of 16 amino acids. The CDR3 nucleotides are TGTGCCAGCAGTGATACTACCGGGACTCTCTCCTACGAGCAGTACTTC. It codes for CASSDTTGTLSYEQYF. The full variable domain, completed using reference TRBV2 and TRBJ2-7, is EPEVTQTPSHQVTQMGQEVILRCVPISNHLYFYWYRQILGQKVEFLVSFYNNEISEKSEIFDDQFSVERPDGSNFTLKIRSTKLEDSAMYFCASSDTTGTLSYEQYFGPGTRLTVT.

The chain employs TRBV6-1 and TRBJ2-1; 14 bases fit TRBD2. Losses at the gene ends were 2 bases for V and 6 bases for J; bases not matched to a gene: 6. The germline gives CDR1 MNHNS, CDR2 SASEGT. This CDR3 comprises 17 residues. The CDR3, as DNA: TGTGCCAGCAGTGAAAGGTGGACTAGCGGGAGGACCAATGAGCAGTTCTTC. Translated: CASSERWTSGRTNEQFF.

The J gene is TRBJ2-3, the V gene TRBV10-3; D is undetermined. In germline, CDR1 is ENHRY, CDR2 SYGVKD. This CDR3 contains 12 residues. CDR3 region: CSSGDDTDTQYF. The DNA for the CDR3 is TGTTCGTCAGGAGATGACACAGATACGCAGTATTTT.

J is TRBJ1-5 and V is TRBV10-1; no firm D call. The CDR3 has 13 residues. The V end lost 4 bases, the J end lost 3 bases, and 7 bases lay between the germline ends. Germline V gene lookup returns CDR1 WNHNN and CDR2 SYGVQD (reference sequence). CDR3 DNA sequence: TGCGCCAGCAGTGTCGGATTCAATCAGCCCCAGCATTTT. Amino acid sequence: CASSVGFNQPQHF.

This clonotype appeared a few times. The V gene is TRBV12-3 or TRBV12-4, the J gene TRBJ2-1; TRBD2 aligns across 8 bases. This CDR3 has 13 residues. The V and J ends lost 5 bases and 11 bases, in that order; junction bases with no gene match: 8. The CDR3 nucleotides are TGTGCCAGCAGTAGCGGGGGAACCGTTAAGCAGTTCTTC. Amino acid sequence: CASSSGGTVKQFF.